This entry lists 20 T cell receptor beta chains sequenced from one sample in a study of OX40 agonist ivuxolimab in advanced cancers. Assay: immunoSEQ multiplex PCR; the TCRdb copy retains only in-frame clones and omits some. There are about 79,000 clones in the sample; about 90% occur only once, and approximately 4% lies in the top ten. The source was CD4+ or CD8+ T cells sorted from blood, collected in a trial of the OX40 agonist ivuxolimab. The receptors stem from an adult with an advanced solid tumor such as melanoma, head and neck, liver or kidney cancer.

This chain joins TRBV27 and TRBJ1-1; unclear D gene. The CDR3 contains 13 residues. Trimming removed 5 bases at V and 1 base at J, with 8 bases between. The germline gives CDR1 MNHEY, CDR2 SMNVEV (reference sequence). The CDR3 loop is CASSTPGNTEAFF. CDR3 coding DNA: TGTGCCAGCAGTACCCCGGGGAACACTGAAGCTTTCTTT.

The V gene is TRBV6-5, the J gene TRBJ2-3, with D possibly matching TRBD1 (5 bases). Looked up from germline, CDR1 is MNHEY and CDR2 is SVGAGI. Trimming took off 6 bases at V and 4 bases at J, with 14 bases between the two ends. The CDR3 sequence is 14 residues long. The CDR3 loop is CASSRVVQADTQYF. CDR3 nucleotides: TGTGCCAGCAGCAGGGTGGTGCAGGCAGATACGCAGTATTTT.

The CDR3 bases are TGCGCCAGCAACAAGGGGGATTTTAGCGAAAAACTGTTTTTT. Translation gives CASNKGDFSEKLFF. V usage is TRBV5-1 and J usage is TRBJ1-4; tentatively, D is TRBD1 (6 bases). The germline gives CDR1 SGHRS, CDR2 YFSETQ. The CDR3 contains 14 residues. V was clipped by 6 bases and J by 8 bases, with 17 bases between them.

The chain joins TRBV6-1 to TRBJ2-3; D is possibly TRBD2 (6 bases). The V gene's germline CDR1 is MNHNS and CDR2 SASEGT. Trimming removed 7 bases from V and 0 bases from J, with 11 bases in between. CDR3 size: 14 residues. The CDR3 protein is CASNVAASTDTQYF. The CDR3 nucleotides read TGTGCCAGCAATGTAGCGGCTAGCACAGATACGCAGTATTTT.

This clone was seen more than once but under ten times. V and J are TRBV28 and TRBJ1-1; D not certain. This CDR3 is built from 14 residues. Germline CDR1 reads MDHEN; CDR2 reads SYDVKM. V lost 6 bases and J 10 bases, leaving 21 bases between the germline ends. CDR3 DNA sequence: TGTGCCAGCAGCAAGGGTTGGACGCGCGGAGGAGCTTTCTTT. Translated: CASSKGWTRGGAFF.

The CDR3 DNA reads TGTGCCAGCAGCCAAGGCTTTGATAACTATGGCTACACCTTC. Encoded protein: CASSQGFDNYGYTF. This sequence joins TRBV4-2 and TRBJ1-2, with D hard to call. There are 14 residues in the CDR3. The germline gives CDR1 LGHNA, CDR2 YNFKEQ. Trimming took 1 base from V and 1 from J, leaving 7 bases between them.

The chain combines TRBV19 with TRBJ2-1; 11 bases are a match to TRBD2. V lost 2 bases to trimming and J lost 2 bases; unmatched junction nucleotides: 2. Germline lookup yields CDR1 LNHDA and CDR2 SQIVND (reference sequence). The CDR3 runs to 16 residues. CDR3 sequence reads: CASSITSGGTYNEQFF. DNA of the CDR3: TGTGCCAGTAGTATAACTAGCGGGGGCACCTACAATGAGCAGTTCTTC.

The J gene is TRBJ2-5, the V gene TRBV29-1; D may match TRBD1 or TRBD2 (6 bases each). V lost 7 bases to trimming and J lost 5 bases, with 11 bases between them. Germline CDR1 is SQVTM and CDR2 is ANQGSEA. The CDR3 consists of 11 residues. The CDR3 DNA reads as TGCAGCGGAAGAGGGGGGGAGACCCAGTACTTC. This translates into CSGRGGETQYF.

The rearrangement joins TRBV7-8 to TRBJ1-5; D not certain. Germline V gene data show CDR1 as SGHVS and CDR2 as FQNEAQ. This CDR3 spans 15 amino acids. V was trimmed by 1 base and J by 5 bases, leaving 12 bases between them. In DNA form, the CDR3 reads TGTGCCAGCAGCTTAGGACGGGTAGCCCATCAGCCCCAGCATTTT. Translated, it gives CASSLGRVAHQPQHF.

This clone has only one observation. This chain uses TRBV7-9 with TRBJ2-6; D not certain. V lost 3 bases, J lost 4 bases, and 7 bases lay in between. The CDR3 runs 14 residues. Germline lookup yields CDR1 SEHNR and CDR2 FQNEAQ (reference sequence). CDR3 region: CASSFKAGANVLTF. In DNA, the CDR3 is TGTGCCAGCAGCTTCAAGGCCGGGGCCAACGTCCTGACTTTC.

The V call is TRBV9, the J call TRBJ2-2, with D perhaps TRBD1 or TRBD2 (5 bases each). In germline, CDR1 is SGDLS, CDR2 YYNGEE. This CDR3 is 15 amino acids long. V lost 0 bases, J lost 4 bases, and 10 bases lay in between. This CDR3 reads CASSVVAGSTGELFF. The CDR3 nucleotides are TGTGCCAGCAGCGTAGTCGCAGGGAGCACCGGGGAGCTGTTTTTT.

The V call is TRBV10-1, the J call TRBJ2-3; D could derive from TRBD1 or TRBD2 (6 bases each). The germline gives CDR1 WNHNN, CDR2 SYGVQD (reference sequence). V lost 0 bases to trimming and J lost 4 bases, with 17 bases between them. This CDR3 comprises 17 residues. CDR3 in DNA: TGCGCCAGCAGTGAGTCGGGACTCAGGGGTCCTGCAGATACGCAGTATTTT. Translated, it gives CASSESGLRGPADTQYF.

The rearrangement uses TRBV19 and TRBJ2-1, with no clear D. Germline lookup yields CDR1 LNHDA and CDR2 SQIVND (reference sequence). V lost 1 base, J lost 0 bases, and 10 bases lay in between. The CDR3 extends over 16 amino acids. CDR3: CASSIGGLFSYNEQFF. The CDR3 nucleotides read TGTGCCAGTAGTATAGGCGGCCTCTTCTCCTACAATGAGCAGTTCTTC.

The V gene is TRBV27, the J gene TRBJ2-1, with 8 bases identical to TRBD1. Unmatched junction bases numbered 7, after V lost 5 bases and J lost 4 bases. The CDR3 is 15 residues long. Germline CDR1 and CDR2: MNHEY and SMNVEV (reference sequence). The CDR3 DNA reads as TGTGCCAGCAGTGGCCGGGACAGGAGTTACAATGAGCAGTTCTTC. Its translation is CASSGRDRSYNEQFF.

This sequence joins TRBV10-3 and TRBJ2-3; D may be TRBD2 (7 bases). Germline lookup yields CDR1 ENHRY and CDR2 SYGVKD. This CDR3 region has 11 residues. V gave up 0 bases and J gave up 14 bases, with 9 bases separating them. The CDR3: CAISESGGPYF. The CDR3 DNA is TGTGCCATCAGTGAGTCGGGGGGGCCGTATTTT.

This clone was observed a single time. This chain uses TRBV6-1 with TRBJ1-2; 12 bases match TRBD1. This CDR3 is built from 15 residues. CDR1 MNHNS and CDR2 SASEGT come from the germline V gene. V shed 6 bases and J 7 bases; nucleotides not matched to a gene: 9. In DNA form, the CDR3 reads TGTGCCAGCAGCCCGGGACAGGGGGCATCGATTGGCTACACCTTC. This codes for CASSPGQGASIGYTF.

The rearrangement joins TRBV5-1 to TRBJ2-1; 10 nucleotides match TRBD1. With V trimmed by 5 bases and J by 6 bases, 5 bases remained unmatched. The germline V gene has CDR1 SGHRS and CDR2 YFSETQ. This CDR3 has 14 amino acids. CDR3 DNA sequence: TGCGCCAGCAGACGACAGGGGGCCTTCAATGAGCAGTTCTTC. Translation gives CASRRQGAFNEQFF.

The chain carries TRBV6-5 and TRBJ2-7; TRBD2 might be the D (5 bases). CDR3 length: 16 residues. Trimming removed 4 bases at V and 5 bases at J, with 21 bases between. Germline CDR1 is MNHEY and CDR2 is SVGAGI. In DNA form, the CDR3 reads TGTGCCAGCAGTTCTCAGTCCACCGGGATGATCCACGAGCAGTACTTC. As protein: CASSSQSTGMIHEQYF.

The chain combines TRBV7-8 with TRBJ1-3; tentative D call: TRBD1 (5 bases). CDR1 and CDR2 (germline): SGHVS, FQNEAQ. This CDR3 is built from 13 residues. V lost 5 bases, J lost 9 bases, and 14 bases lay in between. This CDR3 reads CASSRGGGPTIYF. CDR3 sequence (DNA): TGTGCCAGCAGCCGTGGGGGGGGTCCCACCATATATTTT. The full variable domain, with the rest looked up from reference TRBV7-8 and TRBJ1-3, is GAGVSQSPRYKVAKRGQDVALRCDPISGHVSLFWYQQALGQGPEFLTYFQNEAQLDKSGLPSDRFFAERPEGSVSTLKIQRTQQEDSAVYLCASSRGGGPTIYFGEGSWLTVV.

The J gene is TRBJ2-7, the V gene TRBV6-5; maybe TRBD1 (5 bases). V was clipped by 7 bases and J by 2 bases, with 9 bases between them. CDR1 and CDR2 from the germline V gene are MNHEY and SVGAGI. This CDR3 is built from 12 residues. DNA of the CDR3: TGTGCCAGCACCGACAGAGCCTACGAGCAGTACTTC. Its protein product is CASTDRAYEQYF.